Listed here is a single T cell receptor (beta chain). Deep was the level used in running the assay. The method was immunoSEQ multiplex PCR; TCRdb's version includes in-frame clones alone and lacks a portion of them. The data hold fewer than 700,000 clones, with around 78% observed a single time. This entry is derived from a study of shared clonotypes between healthy human individuals. Turning to the study itself: Participating donors consisted of two women and a few men aged 18 to 49.

The receptor's source is a middle-aged woman in good health. Some clones in this sample may be carry-over from other donors' samples. The material sequenced was PBMCs.

This chain's CDR3 is CASSPATGEETQYF. CDR3 DNA: TGTGCCAGCTCACCGGCTACAGGGGAAGAGACCCAGTACTTC. The genes are TRBV18 and TRBJ2-5; 7 bases are a match to TRBD1. After removal of 3 bases from V and 3 bases from J, the junction contained 4 bases not matched to a gene. Germline V gives CDR1 KGHSH, CDR2 LQKENI. The CDR3 loop spans 14 amino acids.